This paragraph reports one T cell receptor (beta chain). This specimen comes from a study of blood T cell repertoires in COVID-19. Study-level background: The origin of the acute and convalescent COVID-19 samples was the United States, Italy and Spain.

Trimming removed 4 bases from V and 0 bases from J, with 13 bases in between. Germline V gives CDR1 MNHEY, CDR2 SVGAGI. CDR3 length equals 16 residues. The table came from immunoSEQ multiplex PCR; TCRdb's copy has only in-frame clones and leaves some out. In the table there are over 250,000 clones, about 81% of which are singletons. Participants reported their clinical history, and cohort assignment relied on those reports. This chain uses TRBV6-5 with TRBJ2-4; D may be TRBD2 (5 bases). The specimen was PBMCs or T cells enriched from blood (not recorded which). The sequence came from a man aged 25 to 45 with acute COVID-19. The CDR3 coding sequence is TGTGCCAGCAGTTTCGGGGAAAGCTTAGCCAAAAACATTCAGTACTTC. Amino acid sequence: CASSFGESLAKNIQYF.